A selection of T cell receptor beta chains follows, all from one sample in a study of blood T cell repertoires in COVID-19. Assay: immunoSEQ multiplex PCR; the TCRdb copy retains only in-frame clones and omits some. Of 90,000 to 100,000 clones listed, roughly 82% are singletons. The sample taken for sequencing was peripheral blood. The origin of the receptors is an elderly man with acute or convalescent COVID-19. CDR3s leave out the opening cysteine and the closing phenylalanine or tryptophan. Fields, in order: J gene, V gene, clone size, CDR3 protein. Size tells how often a clone was seen (once, few, many) or the class of an expanded clone, and some rows leave it out.

TRBJ2-2 TRBV7-2 NA ASSLARGHTGELF
TRBJ2-3 TRBV24-1 NA ATSGGGSADTQY
TRBJ1-1 TRBV29-1 few SLQFGSTEAF
TRBJ2-5 TRBV24-1 few ATSEGETQY
TRBJ2-1 TRBV3-1/TRBV3-2 NA ASSQRGGSNEQF
TRBJ2-7 TRBV6-2/TRBV6-3 NA ASSYGAGAHYEQY
TRBJ2-6 TRBV6-5 few ASSYEGSGANVLT
TRBJ1-5 TRBV7-9 few ASSFAEQPQH
TRBJ1-2 TRBV5-1 NA ASSRSGETDGYT
TRBJ1-5 TRBV19 NA ASSGQGSNQPQH
TRBJ2-7 TRBV5-5 NA ASRFRLAGEGVRVEQY
TRBJ1-3 TRBV9 few ASSPDWSSGNTIY
TRBJ1-2 TRBV19 NA ASSPPTGPIGGYT
TRBJ1-1 TRBV6-5 NA ATSPGGGQTEAF
TRBJ2-4 TRBV7-2 NA ASSLALNIQY
TRBJ2-1 TRBV2 NA ASRPGTSGGNNEQF
TRBJ2-3 TRBV4-3 NA ASSRRHSSTDTQY
TRBJ1-5 TRBV11-2 NA ASSVGGANQPQH
TRBJ2-1 TRBV5-6 NA ASSPGLAGHLSSYNEQF
TRBJ1-6 TRBV24-1 NA ATSDGGQGGNSPLH
TRBJ2-3 TRBV5-1 NA ASSLDSGTDTQY
TRBJ1-5 TRBV5-5 once ASSTYPNQPQH